The 3 T cell receptor beta chains below come from one sample, sequenced in a study of blood T cell repertoires in COVID-19. Clones were read by immunoSEQ multiplex PCR, and TCRdb kept only the in-frame ones, dropping some. The sample has about 150,000 clones; approximately 82% are singletons. The sample was peripheral blood. These receptors were collected from a woman aged 50 to 60 with acute or convalescent COVID-19.

The chain links TRBV18 to TRBJ2-1, with a weak D call TRBD2 (6 bases). The CDR3 is made up of 15 amino acids. Trimming stripped 2 bases from V and 0 bases from J, with 8 bases between. Germline V gives CDR1 KGHSH, CDR2 LQKENI. The CDR3 reads CASSPNGGSYNEQFF. The CDR3 DNA reads TGTGCCAGCTCACCAAACGGGGGCTCCTACAATGAGCAGTTCTTC.

CDR3 loop: CASSPEKTQYF. The CDR3 nucleotides read TGTGCCAGCAGTCCGGAGAAGACCCAGTACTTC. The chain links TRBV25-1 to TRBJ2-5; no firm D call. The CDR3 covers 11 residues. Germline V CDR1 and CDR2: MGHDK, SYGVNS. V shed 5 bases and J shed 6 bases, with 7 bases lying between them.

The V call is TRBV3-1 (or the pseudogene TRBV3-2), the J call TRBJ2-2, with 8 nucleotides matching TRBD1. The CDR3 spans 14 residues. The trim removed 2 bases at V and 6 bases at J, leaving 2 bases unmatched. Germline loops: CDR1 LGHDT, CDR2 YNNKEL (reference sequence). This chain's CDR3 is CASSQPTGAGELFF. CDR3 sequence (DNA): TGTGCCAGCAGCCAACCGACAGGGGCCGGGGAGCTGTTTTTT.